This TCR beta chain came from a study of blood T cell repertoires in COVID-19. Study-wide context: From the United States, Italy and Spain came samples of acute and convalescent COVID-19. T cells, B-cell-depleted T cells, or PBMCs provided the cDNA or gDNA that served as material.

Produced via immunoSEQ multiplex PCR; TCRdb's table is partial and in-frame only. The sample carries about 78,000 clones, around nine tenths recorded once. The CDR3 totals 16 residues. V was shortened by 4 bases and J by 6 bases, with 21 bases between the two germline ends. Per the germline V gene, CDR1 is SGHRS and CDR2 is YFSETQ. In its sample, this clone was seen a few times. Source material: peripheral blood. The TCR was taken from a man aged 45-65 years with active or convalescent COVID-19. The rearrangement joins TRBV5-1 to TRBJ2-3; perhaps TRBD2 as D (6 bases). The CDR3 coding sequence is TGCGCCAGCAGCCGGGGCCCTAGCGACCGACGGGATACGCAGTATTTT. Its protein is CASSRGPSDRRDTQYF.